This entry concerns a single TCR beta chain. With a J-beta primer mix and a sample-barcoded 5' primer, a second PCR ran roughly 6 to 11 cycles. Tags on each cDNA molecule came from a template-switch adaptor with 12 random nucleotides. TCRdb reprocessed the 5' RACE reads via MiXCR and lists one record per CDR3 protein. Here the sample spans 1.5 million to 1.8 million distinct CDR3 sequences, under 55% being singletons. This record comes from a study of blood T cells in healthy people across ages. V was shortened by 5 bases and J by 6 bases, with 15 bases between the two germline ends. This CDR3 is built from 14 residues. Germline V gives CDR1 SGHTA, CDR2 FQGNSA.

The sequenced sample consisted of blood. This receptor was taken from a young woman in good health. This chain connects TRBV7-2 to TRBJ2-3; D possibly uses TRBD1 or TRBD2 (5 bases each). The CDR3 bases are TGTGCCAGCAGCGCAGGGACCCCGGAGGATACGCAGTATTTT. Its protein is CASSAGTPEDTQYF.